The T cell receptor (beta chain) under discussion was sequenced for a study of shared clonotypes between healthy human individuals. About the research overall: Samples came from two female and a few male donors aged 18 to 49.

V was clipped by 3 bases and J by 4 bases, with 13 bases between them. Germline loops: CDR1 MDHEN, CDR2 SYDVKM. This CDR3 has 15 residues. The study, taken as a whole, reports: Limitation of the genetic and exposure-history diversity represented came from the few donors. Sorted-subset sequencing, rarefaction showed, was incomplete despite large depth. The study sampled only blood, and tissue repertoires likely differ.

Generated by immunoSEQ multiplex PCR, the TCRdb table keeps only in-frame clones and is missing some. The sample gives approximately 620,000 clones, 97% of which show up once; roughly 0.055% is in the top ten. Remarks on this clone: The target antigen is unknown. This sample includes further DNA sequences coding for the same CDR3.

The TCR originated in a woman in her 30s in good health. The sample consisted of naive CD4+ T cells sorted from blood. The subset: CD45RA+ positively selected. The chain joins TRBV28 to TRBJ1-5; TRBD1 is a possible D gene (5 bases). CDR3 in amino acids: CASSFQAGSNQPQHF. DNA for the CDR3: TGTGCCAGCAGTTTTCAAGCAGGGAGTAATCAGCCCCAGCATTTT.